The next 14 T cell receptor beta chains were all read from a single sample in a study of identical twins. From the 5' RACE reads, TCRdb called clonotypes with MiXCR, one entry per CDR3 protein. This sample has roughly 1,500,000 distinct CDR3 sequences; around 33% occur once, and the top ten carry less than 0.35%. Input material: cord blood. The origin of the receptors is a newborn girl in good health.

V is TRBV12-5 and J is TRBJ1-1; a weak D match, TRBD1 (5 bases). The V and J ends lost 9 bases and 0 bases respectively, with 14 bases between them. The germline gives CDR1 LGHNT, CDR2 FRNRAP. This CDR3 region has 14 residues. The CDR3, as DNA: TGTGCTAGCAAAAATCAGGGCATGAACACTGAAGCTTTCTTT. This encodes CASKNQGMNTEAFF.

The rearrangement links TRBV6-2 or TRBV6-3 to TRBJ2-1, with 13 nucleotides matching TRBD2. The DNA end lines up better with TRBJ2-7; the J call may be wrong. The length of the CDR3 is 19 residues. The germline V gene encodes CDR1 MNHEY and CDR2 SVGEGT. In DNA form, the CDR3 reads TGTGCCAGCAGTTACTCGAGAGTCGGACTAGCGGGAGCGTACAATGAGCAGTACTTC. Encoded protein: CASSYSRVGLAGAYNEQYF.

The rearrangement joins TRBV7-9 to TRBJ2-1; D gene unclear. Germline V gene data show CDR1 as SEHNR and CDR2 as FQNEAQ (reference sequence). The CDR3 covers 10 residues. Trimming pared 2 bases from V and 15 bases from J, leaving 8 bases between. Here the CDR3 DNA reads TGTGCCAGCAGCTTAACCGCAGGGTTCTTC. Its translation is CASSLTAGFF.

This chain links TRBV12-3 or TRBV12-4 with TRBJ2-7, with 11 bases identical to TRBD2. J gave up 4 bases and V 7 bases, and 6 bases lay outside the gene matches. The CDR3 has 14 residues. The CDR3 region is CASTIAGGIYEQYF. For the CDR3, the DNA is TGTGCCAGCACCATAGCGGGAGGGATTTACGAGCAGTACTTC.

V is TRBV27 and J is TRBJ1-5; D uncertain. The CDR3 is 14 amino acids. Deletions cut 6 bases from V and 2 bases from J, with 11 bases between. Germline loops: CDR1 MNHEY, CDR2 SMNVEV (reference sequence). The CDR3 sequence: CASRRGSGNQPQHF. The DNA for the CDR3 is TGTGCCAGCAGGAGAGGATCCGGCAATCAGCCCCAGCATTTT.

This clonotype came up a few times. The chain's CDR3 is CASSLVFINEQFF. In DNA, the CDR3 is TGTGCCAGCAGCTTAGTATTCATAAATGAGCAGTTCTTC. The chain carries TRBV7-2 and TRBJ2-1, with unresolved D. Germline CDR1 is SGHTA and CDR2 is FQGNSA. The germline V and J ends were trimmed by 1 base and 7 bases, with 8 bases remaining between them. The CDR3 is 13 residues long.

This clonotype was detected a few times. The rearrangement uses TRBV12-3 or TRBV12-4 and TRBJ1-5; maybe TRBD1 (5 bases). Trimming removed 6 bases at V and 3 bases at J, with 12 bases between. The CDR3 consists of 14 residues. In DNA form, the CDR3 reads TGTGCCAGCAGCCGCAGGGCCTTCAATCAGCCCCAGCATTTT. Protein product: CASSRRAFNQPQHF.

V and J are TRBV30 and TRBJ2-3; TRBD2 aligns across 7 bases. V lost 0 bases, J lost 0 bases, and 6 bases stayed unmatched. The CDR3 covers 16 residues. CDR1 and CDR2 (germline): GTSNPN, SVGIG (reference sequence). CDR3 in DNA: TGTGCCTGGAGTGTAGGGCTAGCGGAGAGCACAGATACGCAGTATTTT. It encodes CAWSVGLAESTDTQYF.

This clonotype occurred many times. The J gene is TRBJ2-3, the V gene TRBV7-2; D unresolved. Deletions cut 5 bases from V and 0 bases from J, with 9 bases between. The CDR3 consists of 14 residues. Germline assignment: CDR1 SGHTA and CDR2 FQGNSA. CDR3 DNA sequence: TGTGCCAGCAGCCCGAAGGGTAGCACAGATACGCAGTATTTT. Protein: CASSPKGSTDTQYF.

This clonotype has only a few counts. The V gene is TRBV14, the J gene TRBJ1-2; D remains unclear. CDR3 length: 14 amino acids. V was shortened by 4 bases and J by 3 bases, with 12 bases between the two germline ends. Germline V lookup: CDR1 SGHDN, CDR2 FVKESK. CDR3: CASSPRVSDYGYTF. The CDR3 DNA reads TGTGCCAGCAGCCCACGGGTCTCGGACTATGGCTACACCTTC. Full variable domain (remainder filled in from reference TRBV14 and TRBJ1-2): EAGVTQFPSHSVIEKGQTVTLRCDPISGHDNLYWYRRVMGKEIKFLLHFVKESKQDESGMPNNRFLAERTGGTYSTLKVQPAELEDSGVYFCASSPRVSDYGYTFGSGTRLTVV.

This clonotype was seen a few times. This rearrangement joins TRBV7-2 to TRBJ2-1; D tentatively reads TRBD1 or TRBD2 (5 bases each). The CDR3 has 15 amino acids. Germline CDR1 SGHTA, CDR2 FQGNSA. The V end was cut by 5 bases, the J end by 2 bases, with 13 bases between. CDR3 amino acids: CASSTGRPTYNEQFF. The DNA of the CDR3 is TGTGCCAGCAGCACGGGACGACCCACCTACAATGAGCAGTTCTTC.

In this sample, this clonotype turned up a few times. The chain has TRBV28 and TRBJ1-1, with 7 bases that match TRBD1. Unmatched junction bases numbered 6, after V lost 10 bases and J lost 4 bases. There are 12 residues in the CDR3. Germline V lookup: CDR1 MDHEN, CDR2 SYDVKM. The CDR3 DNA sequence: TGTGCCACCGGGAGGGGGCCCACTGAAGCTTTCTTT. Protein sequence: CATGRGPTEAFF. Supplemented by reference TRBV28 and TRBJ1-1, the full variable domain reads DVKVTQSSRYLVKRTGEKVFLECVQDMDHENMFWYRQDPGLGLRLIYFSYDVKMKEKGDIPEGYSVSREKKERFSLILESASTNQTSMYLCATGRGPTEAFFGQGTRLTVV.

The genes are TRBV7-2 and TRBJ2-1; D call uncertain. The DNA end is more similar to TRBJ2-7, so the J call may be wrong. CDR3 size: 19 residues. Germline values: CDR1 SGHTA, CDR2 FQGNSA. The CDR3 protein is CASSLIGPRAMSSYNEQYF. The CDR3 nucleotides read TGTGCCAGCAGCTTAATAGGGCCAAGGGCTATGAGCTCCTACAATGAGCAGTACTTC.

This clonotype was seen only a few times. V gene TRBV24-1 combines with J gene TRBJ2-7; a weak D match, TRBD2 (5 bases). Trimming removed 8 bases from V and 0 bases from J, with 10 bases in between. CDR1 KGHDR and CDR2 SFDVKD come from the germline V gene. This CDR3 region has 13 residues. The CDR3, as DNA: TGTGCCACCATTCAGGACTTCTCCTACGAGCAGTACTTC. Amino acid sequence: CATIQDFSYEQYF.